This TCR beta chain was obtained from a study of blood T cell repertoires in COVID-19. As processed by the authors: Using reference gene primer amplification, nucleated cell counts were estimated. This table comes from immunoSEQ multiplex PCR, and its TCRdb copy is limited to in-frame clones, with some not included. The DNA gave D and trimming, while V, J and clone size come from that table. The sample yields about 170,000 clones, around nine tenths seen once. Germline V gene lookup returns CDR1 LGHDT and CDR2 YNNKEL (reference sequence). Trimming removed 0 bases at V and 4 bases at J, with 15 bases between. This CDR3 has 16 amino acids.

The sequence derives from a man between 45 and 60 years old with acute or convalescent COVID-19. The sequenced material came from peripheral blood. The genes are TRBV3-1 (or the pseudogene TRBV3-2) and TRBJ1-1; D is perhaps TRBD1 (6 bases). The CDR3 loop reads CASSQDLRGAGTEAFF. CDR3 in DNA: TGTGCCAGCAGCCAAGATCTCCGGGGGGCTGGCACTGAAGCTTTCTTT.